This T cell receptor beta chain derives from a study of T cells in Graves' hyperthyroidism and ophthalmopathy. More than 8.5 ml of fresh peripheral blood supplied the PBMCs. TCR beta CDR3 regions were amplified from RNA transcripts. With the HTBI primer set, the TCR CDR3 went through a first round of RT-PCR. TCRdb processed the multiplex PCR reads anew with MiXCR; each CDR3 protein has one entry. Counted here are roughly 700,000 distinct CDR3 sequences, 35% occurring once; the ten biggest clones make up around 29%. Germline values: CDR1 SGHTA, CDR2 FQGNSA. The CDR3 extends over 14 amino acids. The junction had 6 bases not matched to a gene; V was cut back by 4 bases and J by 6 bases. There are a few counts of this clonotype.

The receptor was isolated from a woman aged 40 to 55 with Graves' hyperthyroidism. The gene calls are TRBV7-2 and TRBJ1-1, with 9 nucleotides matching TRBD1. What was sequenced was blood. As DNA, the CDR3 is TGTGCCAGCAGCTACGGACAGGGGTTCGCTGAAGCTTTCTTT. Encoded protein: CASSYGQGFAEAFF.